The rows below give T cell receptor beta chains drawn from one sample of a study of Ad26.COV2.S vaccination and SARS-CoV-2 variants. Clones were read by immunoSEQ multiplex PCR, and TCRdb kept only the in-frame ones, dropping some. The data contain some 250,000 clones, roughly 90% of them singletons. The material was peripheral blood, obtained in a trial of Ad26.COV2.S vaccine versus placebo. The receptors come from a person between 18 and 60 years old who received the Ad26.COV2.S COVID-19 vaccine or a placebo. Each CDR3 is given with its conserved first and last residue. A D gene is named only where the DNA matches it firmly. Size tells how often a clone was seen (once, few, many) or the class of an expanded clone, and some rows leave it out.

J gene,D gene,clone size,CDR3 length,V gene,CDR3 DNA,CDR3 protein
TRBJ1-4,-,-,14,TRBV19,TGTGCCAGTAGTACCCGGCCCTTTAATGAAAAACTGTTTTTT,CASSTRPFNEKLFF
TRBJ2-5,-,-,14,TRBV5-1,TGCGCCAGCAGCTCCCCCGGGACCAAAGAGACCCAGTACTTC,CASSSPGTKETQYF
TRBJ2-1,-,-,15,TRBV30,TGTGCCTGGAGTGTACTCGGCAGGGCGAATAATGAGCAGTTCTTC,CAWSVLGRANNEQFF
TRBJ1-6,TRBD1,-,15,TRBV14,TGTGCCAGCAGCCTACGGACAGGGAATAATTCACCCCTCCACTTT,CASSLRTGNNSPLHF
TRBJ2-3,TRBD2,few,16,TRBV27,TGTGCCAGCAGTTTATGGGCTAGCGGGGAGGCAGATACGCAGTATTTT,CASSLWASGEADTQYF
TRBJ2-7,-,medium-sized,10,TRBV20-1,TGCAGCCCCTCGTCGCGAGGGCAGTACTTC,CSPSSRGQYF
TRBJ2-3,-,-,11,TRBV20-1,TGCAGTGCCGAAGTAGCGAATACGCAGTATTTT,CSAEVANTQYF
TRBJ2-3,-,-,11,TRBV6-6,TGTGCCAGCACCGCCGGTCGGACGCAGTATTTT,CASTAGRTQYF
TRBJ2-5,-,-,16,TRBV21-1,TGTGCCAGACTCCTCCATCGACGGTCCCCAGGGGAGACCCAGTACTTC,CARLLHRRSPGETQYF
TRBJ1-5,TRBD1,-,15,TRBV5-6,TGTGCCAGCAGTGAATTACAGGGGAGCAATCAGCCCCAGCATTTT,CASSELQGSNQPQHF
TRBJ2-5,TRBD2,-,14,TRBV5-1,TGCGCCAGCAGCTTGGGAGCGGGACGGGAGACCCAGTACTTC,CASSLGAGRETQYF
TRBJ1-5,-,-,13,TRBV28,TGTGCCAGCAGTTTCGGCAGAAATCAGCCCCAGCATTTT,CASSFGRNQPQHF